The text below deals with one T cell receptor beta chain. The antigen is not known. This sample stems from a study of cytomegalovirus exposure and HLA in healthy donors. Study details: Early released data comprised 80 million or so unique TCRs from HLA-typed donors.

13 Jbeta primers and 60 Vbeta primers were used for the PCR. The assay was immunoSEQ multiplex PCR, and TCRdb's table has in-frame clones only and misses some. The ten most abundant clones cover less than 0.6% of a sample with roughly 84,000 clones. Looked up from germline, CDR1 is LNHDA and CDR2 is SQIVND (reference sequence). Trimming left V 6 bases short and J 4 bases short, with 18 bases between. CDR3 length: 15 residues. General study findings and limits: Most of the TCR beta V segments (in an earlier analysis) were productive either about 90% or about 30% of the time.

The receptor comes from a man aged 50 to 59 in good health and CMV-seronegative. The sequenced material came from PBMCs. This chain connects TRBV19 to TRBJ1-2; D may be TRBD1 (6 bases). The CDR3 coding sequence is TGTGCCAGTAGGCCGAGAGGGGACACTTCCTATGGCTACACCTTC. It codes for CASRPRGDTSYGYTF.